A single sample gave rise to the 28 T cell receptor beta chains below, sequenced in a study of blood T cell repertoires in COVID-19. Sequencing was performed with immunoSEQ multiplex PCR; in TCRdb, only in-frame clones are kept and a portion is missing. The sample consists of some 700,000 clones, more than 80% of them appearing once. The sequencing sample was made of peripheral blood. These TCRs come from a woman younger than 35 with acute or convalescent COVID-19.

This clone was counted between two and nine times. This rearrangement joins TRBV28 to TRBJ1-3; D is unclear. The CDR3 sequence is 13 residues long. Deletions cut 3 bases from V and 0 bases from J, with 3 bases between. Germline V CDR1 and CDR2: MDHEN, SYDVKM. For the CDR3, the DNA is TGTGCCAGCAGTTTTCTCTCTGGAAACACCATATATTTT. This sequence encodes CASSFLSGNTIYF.

V and J are TRBV10-3 and TRBJ1-2; D is possibly TRBD1 (6 bases). Trimming removed 4 bases at V and 6 bases at J, with 21 bases between. This CDR3 region has 16 residues. Germline loops: CDR1 ENHRY, CDR2 SYGVKD. The CDR3 region is CAISVPKARGDDGYTF. CDR3 sequence (DNA): TGTGCCATCAGTGTTCCAAAAGCCAGGGGAGATGATGGCTACACCTTC.

The chain has TRBV19 and TRBJ1-6, with TRBD1 matching 10 bases. This CDR3 contains 16 residues. Per the germline V gene, CDR1 is LNHDA and CDR2 is SQIVND (reference sequence). V lost 10 bases to trimming and J lost 0 bases; unmatched junction nucleotides: 6. The CDR3 DNA reads TGTGCCACCTCATGGACAGGGGGCTCCTATAATTCACCCCTCCACTTT. Its translation is CATSWTGGSYNSPLHF.

The chain is built from TRBV6-1 and TRBJ1-3; D gene uncertain. The germline V gene has CDR1 MNHNS and CDR2 SASEGT. The ends were cut back, 1 base at V and 3 bases at J, with 7 bases in the middle. There are 14 residues in the CDR3. The CDR3 loop reads CASSEVGFGNTIYF. CDR3 bases: TGTGCCAGCAGTGAAGTCGGGTTTGGAAACACCATATATTTT.

This clone has only one observation. This chain joins TRBV19 and TRBJ2-3; 9 bases agree with TRBD2. Trimming took 5 bases from V and 0 from J; bases not matched to a gene: 15. The germline gives CDR1 LNHDA, CDR2 SQIVND (reference sequence). There are 19 residues in the CDR3. The chain's CDR3 is CASSPQIPGLAGSTDTQYF. The CDR3 region has the DNA TGTGCCAGTAGTCCGCAAATCCCGGGACTAGCCGGTAGCACAGATACGCAGTATTTT.

V is TRBV30 and J is TRBJ1-6; tentatively, D is TRBD1 (5 bases). The germline V gene has CDR1 GTSNPN and CDR2 SVGIG (reference sequence). This CDR3 is 13 amino acids long. Trimming cost V 1 base and J 9 bases, with 10 bases left between them. Written as DNA, the CDR3 is TGTGCCTGGAGTGAGGGGTTTGGTTCACCCCTCCACTTT. Residues: CAWSEGFGSPLHF.

The CDR3 DNA sequence: TGTGCCAGCAGTGAAAGTGGCGGGAGCTCCTACGAGCAGTACTTC. Protein: CASSESGGSSYEQYF. The gene calls are TRBV6-1 and TRBJ2-7; TRBD2 aligns across 7 bases. The J segment lost 0 bases and the V segment lost 2 bases, leaving 4 bases of the junction unmatched. The germline V gene has CDR1 MNHNS and CDR2 SASEGT. The length of the CDR3 is 15 residues.

The chain carries TRBV14 and TRBJ1-1; D is possibly TRBD1 (5 bases). CDR1 is SGHDN, CDR2 FVKESK, per germline. V was pared by 0 bases and J by 2 bases, with 13 bases between. The CDR3 sequence is 16 residues long. The chain's CDR3 is CASSQDLGGFNTEAFF. For the CDR3, the DNA is TGTGCCAGCAGCCAAGATCTGGGGGGATTCAACACTGAAGCTTTCTTT.

This chain joins TRBV28 and TRBJ1-2; 9 nucleotides match TRBD1. The CDR3 has 14 residues. The V gene's germline CDR1 is MDHEN and CDR2 SYDVKM. V lost 5 bases to trimming and J lost 8 bases; unmatched junction nucleotides: 9. The CDR3 region is CASSPIWTGVGYTF. The CDR3 coding sequence is TGTGCCAGCAGTCCTATTTGGACAGGGGTGGGCTACACCTTC.

The chain combines TRBV27 with TRBJ1-4; TRBD1 might be the D (5 bases). This CDR3 comprises 17 residues. Germline CDR1 reads MNHEY; CDR2 reads SMNVEV (reference sequence). With 6 bases removed from V and 4 bases from J, the gap between germline ends came to 21 bases. The CDR3 reads CASSLGGSAYYNEKLFF. For the CDR3, the DNA is TGTGCCAGCAGCCTGGGGGGGTCGGCCTACTATAATGAAAAACTGTTTTTT.

The CDR3 loop reads CASSLVPGDEQFF. CDR3 DNA sequence: TGCGCCAGCAGCTTGGTTCCGGGGGATGAGCAGTTCTTC. The V and J genes are TRBV5-1 and TRBJ2-1; weak D call: TRBD2 (6 bases). CDR1 SGHRS and CDR2 YFSETQ come from the germline V gene. Trimming stripped 0 bases from V and 8 bases from J, with 9 bases between. This CDR3 is 13 amino acids long.

The chain employs TRBV19 and TRBJ1-3; the D is unclear. CDR1 is LNHDA, CDR2 SQIVND, per germline (reference sequence). The CDR3 has 14 amino acids. V dropped 7 bases and J dropped 0 bases, with 10 bases sitting between them. CDR3: CASTGVLSGNTIYF. The CDR3 DNA is TGTGCCAGTACGGGAGTGCTCTCTGGAAACACCATATATTTT.

This chain joins TRBV30 and TRBJ1-6, with D possibly matching TRBD1 (6 bases). Germline CDR1 GTSNPN, CDR2 SVGIG (reference sequence). V was shortened by 7 bases and J by 0 bases, with 10 bases between the two germline ends. This CDR3 is 14 amino acids long. CDR3 amino acids: CALDRRSYNSPLHF. In DNA, the CDR3 is TGTGCCTTGGACAGACGCTCCTATAATTCACCCCTCCACTTT.

CDR3 sequence: CAIRGQSANEQYF. The CDR3 nucleotides read TGTGCCATCAGGGGACAGAGTGCCAACGAGCAGTACTTC. J is TRBJ2-7 and V is TRBV10-3; TRBD1 matches at 7 bases. CDR1 is ENHRY and CDR2 is SYGVKD in the germline V gene. The CDR3 spans 13 residues. The V and J ends lost 6 bases and 5 bases, in that order; junction bases with no gene match: 7.

This chain uses TRBV5-1 with TRBJ2-7; D is perhaps TRBD2 (5 bases). This CDR3 has 13 amino acids. Deletions cut 4 bases from V and 2 bases from J, with 10 bases between. Germline V gene lookup returns CDR1 SGHRS and CDR2 YFSETQ. CDR3 bases: TGCGCCAGCAGCCCGGGATTTACCTACGAGCAGTACTTC. Translation gives CASSPGFTYEQYF.

The gene calls are TRBV14 and TRBJ2-7, with D possibly TRBD2 on 5 matching bases. CDR3 length equals 13 residues. Germline values: CDR1 SGHDN, CDR2 FVKESK. Between the trimmed V and J ends, which lost 3 bases and 7 bases, there was a span of 13 bases. CDR3 sequence reads: CASSQFQSGEQYF. CDR3 DNA: TGTGCCAGCAGCCAGTTCCAATCGGGAGAGCAGTACTTC.

The V gene is TRBV6-5, the J gene TRBJ2-3; TRBD2 matches at 13 bases. CDR1 and CDR2 (germline): MNHEY, SVGAGI. The CDR3 is made up of 14 amino acids. V was pared by 11 bases and J by 3 bases, with 5 bases of the junction left unmatched. The CDR3 DNA follows: TGTGCCGTTCGACTAGCGGGGGGAACAGATACGCAGTATTTT. Its protein product is CAVRLAGGTDTQYF.

To note about this clone: Other DNA sequences in this specimen translate into the identical CDR3. J is TRBJ1-2 and V is TRBV18, with 7 positions matching TRBD1. CDR3 length: 13 residues. Trimming at V came to 3 bases and at J to 3 bases, leaving 1 base not matched to a gene. CDR1 and CDR2 (germline): KGHSH, LQKENI. CDR3 residues: CASSPDRDYGYTF. The CDR3 region has the DNA TGTGCCAGCTCACCCGACAGGGACTATGGCTACACCTTC.

CDR3 sequence: CATQAWRGDQPQHF. In DNA form, the CDR3 reads TGTGCCACCCAAGCGTGGCGAGGAGATCAGCCCCAGCATTTT. The chain employs TRBV24-1 and TRBJ1-5; D is uncertain. The CDR3 totals 14 residues. CDR1 and CDR2 (germline): KGHDR, SFDVKD. Trimming cost V 9 bases and J 5 bases, with 16 bases left between them.

This clone was observed a single time. The CDR3 DNA is TGCGCCAGCAGCCACCCCGGGACAGGGGGAAGTACCGGGGAGCTGTTTTTT. The encoded protein is CASSHPGTGGSTGELFF. The chain uses TRBV4-1 and TRBJ2-2; the match to TRBD1 covers 11 bases. Trimming took 3 bases from V and 5 from J; bases not matched to a gene: 8. The CDR3 covers 17 residues. Germline assignment: CDR1 MGHRA and CDR2 YSYEKL.

The chain has TRBV9 and TRBJ2-7; D is unresolved. V lost 0 bases, J lost 0 bases, and 10 bases lay in between. CDR3 length equals 15 residues. In germline, CDR1 is SGDLS, CDR2 YYNGEE. As DNA, the CDR3 is TGTGCCAGCAGCGTAGCCCCGACTGTCTCCTACGAGCAGTACTTC. Its translation: CASSVAPTVSYEQYF.

This rearrangement joins TRBV30 to TRBJ2-1; D is unresolved. This CDR3 has 11 residues. The V and J ends lost 4 bases and 3 bases respectively, with 4 bases between them. Germline V gives CDR1 GTSNPN, CDR2 SVGIG (reference sequence). The CDR3 sequence is CAWTYYNEQFF. CDR3 sequence (DNA): TGTGCCTGGACCTACTACAATGAGCAGTTCTTC.

V gene TRBV4-1 combines with J gene TRBJ1-3; the match to TRBD1 covers 9 bases. Germline CDR1 MGHRA, CDR2 YSYEKL. The V segment lost 5 bases and the J segment 4 bases; nucleotides outside the gene matches: 15. This CDR3 contains 18 residues. The CDR3 region is CASSTILWTGDQGNTIYF. Here the CDR3 DNA reads TGCGCCAGCAGCACAATCCTATGGACAGGGGATCAAGGAAACACCATATATTTT.

The chain is built from TRBV27 and TRBJ2-3; perhaps TRBD2 as D (6 bases). Trimming left V 5 bases short and J 0 bases short, with 15 bases between. CDR1 and CDR2 from the germline V gene are MNHEY and SMNVEV (reference sequence). The CDR3 sequence is 16 residues long. The CDR3 is CASSGRRGASTDTQYF. The CDR3 DNA sequence: TGTGCCAGCAGTGGCCGGCGGGGTGCTAGCACAGATACGCAGTATTTT.

The chain couples TRBV30 to TRBJ2-3; TRBD1 is a possible D gene (6 bases). The CDR3 totals 12 residues. The V end lost 5 bases, the J end lost 4 bases, and 10 bases lay between the germline ends. Germline assignment: CDR1 GTSNPN and CDR2 SVGIG (reference sequence). In DNA form, the CDR3 reads TGTGCCTGGCAGGGGCTCGCAGATACGCAGTATTTT. It translates to CAWQGLADTQYF. Supplemented by reference TRBV30 and TRBJ2-3, the full variable domain reads SQTIHQWPATLVQPVGSPLSLECTVEGTSNPNLYWYRQAAGRGLQLLFYSVGIGQISSEVPQNLSASRPQDRQFILSSKKLLLSDSGFYLCAWQGLADTQYFGPGTRLTVL.

The chain uses TRBV24-1 and TRBJ1-1, with D perhaps TRBD1 (6 bases). Germline V lookup: CDR1 KGHDR, CDR2 SFDVKD. The CDR3 totals 13 residues. Trimming took off 7 bases at V and 4 bases at J, with 12 bases between the two ends. CDR3 sequence (DNA): TGTGCCACCAGGGCGGGGGCAGCCACTGAAGCTTTCTTT. Translated, it gives CATRAGAATEAFF.

This sequence joins TRBV30 and TRBJ1-2, with 12 bases aligning to TRBD1. This CDR3 has 15 amino acids. V lost 5 bases to trimming and J lost 4 bases; unmatched junction nucleotides: 8. Per germline, CDR1 GTSNPN and CDR2 SVGIG (reference sequence). The CDR3: CAWSAGTGGSYGYTF. In DNA, the CDR3 is TGTGCCTGGTCAGCCGGGACAGGGGGCTCCTATGGCTACACCTTC.

The rearrangement uses TRBV4-3 and TRBJ2-7, with 8 nucleotides matching TRBD1. The V segment lost 4 bases and the J segment 3 bases; nucleotides outside the gene matches: 8. This CDR3 has 15 amino acids. The germline V gene has CDR1 LGHNA and CDR2 YSLEER. CDR3 residues: CASSPWTGKGYEQYF. The DNA for the CDR3 is TGCGCCAGCAGCCCCTGGACAGGGAAAGGCTACGAGCAGTACTTC.